This T cell receptor (beta chain) was found in a study of T-cell reconstitution after alpha-beta-depleted transplantation in children. This sample's TCRbeta library carried unique molecular identifier barcodes. TCRdb fed the PCR reads into MiXCR, producing one record per CDR3 protein. This sample has around 600,000 distinct CDR3 sequences; 16% occur once, and the top ten carry approximately 1%. Trimming pared 0 bases from V and 0 bases from J, leaving 15 bases between. The CDR3 covers 17 residues. Germline V CDR1 and CDR2: DFQATT, SNEGSKA (reference sequence). This clonotype was detected only a few times.

The origin of this receptor is a human donor who donated a stem cell graft to a child with acute myeloid leukemia. This chain joins TRBV20-1 and TRBJ1-5; D perhaps matches TRBD1 (5 bases). Sequenced material: PBMCs from the stem cell graft donor, taken from the stem cell graft. Here the CDR3 reads CSARDSQTDYSNQPQHF. In DNA form, the CDR3 reads TGCAGTGCTAGAGACTCACAGACAGACTATAGCAATCAGCCCCAGCATTTT.